A selection of T cell receptor beta chains follows, all from one sample in a study of T cell changes during pregnancy in multiple sclerosis. Sequencing was performed with immunoSEQ multiplex PCR; in TCRdb, only in-frame clones are kept and a portion is missing. The data contain tens of thousands of clones, roughly nine tenths of them singletons. The input for sequencing was CD4+ T cells from peripheral blood mononuclear cells, taken in the first trimester of pregnancy. All receptors come from a female donor with multiple sclerosis, enrolled in a pregnancy study. Each CDR3 is given with its conserved first and last residue. Each record gives: J gene, D gene, V gene, clone size, CDR3 protein, CDR3 DNA. A D gene is named only where the DNA matches it firmly. Size values are once, few and many counts, or a class for expanded clones, and some rows have none.

TRBJ2-1 | TRBD2 | TRBV19 | NA | CASLGLAGGNEQFF | TGTGCCAGCTTGGGACTAGCGGGAGGAAATGAGCAGTTCTTC
TRBJ2-7 | TRBD2 | TRBV2 | once | CASSEYSGSYEQYF | TGTGCCAGCAGTGAGTACAGCGGGAGCTACGAGCAGTACTTC
TRBJ1-3 | NA | TRBV6-5 | NA | CASSYSDIGNTIYF | TGTGCCAGCAGTTACTCGGACATCGGAAACACCATATATTTT
TRBJ2-3 | NA | TRBV7-2 | NA | CASSFTSGGSSTDTQYF | TGTGCCAGCAGCTTCACATCCGGGGGATCTAGCACAGATACGCAGTATTTT
TRBJ2-7 | TRBD2 | TRBV19 | NA | CASKGLAELPTSEQYF | TGTGCCAGTAAGGGACTAGCGGAATTACCGACCTCCGAGCAGTACTTC
TRBJ2-3 | NA | TRBV30 | NA | CAWSIDLTDTQYF | TGTGCCTGGAGTATCGACTTGACAGATACGCAGTATTTT
TRBJ2-1 | TRBD2 | TRBV7-2 | NA | CASSQTSGSGREQFF | TGTGCCAGCAGCCAGACTAGCGGGAGTGGCCGAGAGCAGTTCTTC
TRBJ2-2 | TRBD2 | TRBV5-1 | NA | CASSWGLAGLTGELFF | TGCGCCAGCAGCTGGGGACTAGCGGGTCTCACCGGGGAGCTGTTTTTT
TRBJ2-7 | TRBD1 | TRBV5-1 | few | CASSLSMDRGGEQYF | TGCGCCAGCAGCTTGTCAATGGACAGGGGGGGCGAGCAGTACTTC
TRBJ2-1 | NA | TRBV5-6 | NA | CASSGGNTMDEQFF | TGTGCCAGCAGCGGGGGGAACACCATGGATGAGCAGTTCTTC
TRBJ1-1 | NA | TRBV7-9 | NA | CASSSFTENTEAFF | TGTGCCAGCAGCTCCTTTACAGAGAACACTGAAGCTTTCTTT
TRBJ2-7 | TRBD2 | TRBV10-3 | NA | CAIRETSGTYEQYF | TGTGCCATCAGGGAGACTAGCGGCACCTACGAGCAGTACTTC
TRBJ2-1 | TRBD2 | TRBV7-8 | NA | CASSFGTSRNNEQFF | TGTGCCAGCAGCTTTGGGACTAGCAGAAACAATGAGCAGTTCTTC
TRBJ2-7 | NA | TRBV5-1 | NA | CASSTGLPPYEQYF | TGCGCCAGCAGCACCGGACTACCCCCTTACGAGCAGTACTTC
TRBJ2-1 | TRBD2 | TRBV28 | NA | CASRLLGTSGRGEQFF | TGTGCCAGCAGACTACTTGGGACTAGCGGGAGAGGTGAGCAGTTCTTC
TRBJ2-2 | NA | TRBV9 | NA | CASSVGGANTGELFF | TGTGCCAGCAGCGTAGGGGGAGCGAACACCGGGGAGCTGTTTTTT
TRBJ2-7 | NA | TRBV5-5 | NA | CASSFFRGEQYF | TGTGCCAGCAGCTTCTTCCGGGGCGAGCAGTACTTC
TRBJ2-7 | TRBD1 | TRBV4-3 | NA | CASSHIPGQSYEQYF | TGCGCCAGCAGCCACATACCGGGACAGTCCTACGAGCAGTACTTC
TRBJ1-3 | NA | TRBV19 | NA | CASKGRESSGNTIYF | TGTGCCAGCAAAGGACGGGAGAGCTCTGGAAACACCATATATTTT